The 21 T cell receptor beta chains below were found in one sample sequenced in a study of T-cell memory formation after mild COVID-19. Each CDR3 protein gets one entry after TCRdb re-called the 5' RACE reads with MiXCR. The profile shows 530,000 or so distinct CDR3 sequences, approximately 15% of them singletons. Material for sequencing was PBMCs or a T cell subset sorted from them (not recorded which). Receptors originate from an adult woman who had mild COVID-19 (a few samples of this study predate the infection). Cell type and time point are not known.

This clonotype was detected only a few times. The chain couples TRBV20-1 to TRBJ2-3; 11 positions match TRBD2. J gave up 3 bases and V 6 bases, and 8 bases lay outside the gene matches. CDR3 size: 15 residues. CDR1 is DFQATT, CDR2 SNEGSKA, per germline (reference sequence). CDR3 sequence reads: CSASVAGGSTDTQYF. DNA for the CDR3: TGCAGTGCCTCAGTAGCGGGGGGGAGTACAGATACGCAGTATTTT.

The chain links TRBV11-3 to TRBJ2-5; D might be TRBD2 (6 bases). The CDR3 sequence is 14 residues long. V lost 3 bases, J lost 1 base, and 9 bases lay in between. CDR1 SGHNT and CDR2 YENEEA come from the germline V gene. The CDR3 DNA reads TGTGCCAGCAGCTTTCTAGCGAGCCAAGAGACCCAGTACTTC. Translation: CASSFLASQETQYF. Based on the CDR3 plus reference TRBV11-3 and TRBJ2-5, the full variable domain is EAGVVQSPRYKIIEKKQPVAFWCNPISGHNTLYWYLQNLGQGPELLIRYENEEAVDDSQLPKDRFSAERLKGVDSTLKIQPAELGDSAVYLCASSFLASQETQYFGPGTRLLVL.

This clonotype was recorded only once. V and J are TRBV5-1 and TRBJ2-3; 15 positions match TRBD2. The CDR3 spans 19 residues. The ends lost 5 bases at V and 5 bases at J; junction bases unmatched: 15. In germline, CDR1 is SGHRS, CDR2 YFSETQ. The CDR3 spells CASRYPGTSGGSGGDTQYF. DNA for the CDR3: TGCGCCAGCAGGTACCCCGGGACTAGCGGGGGGTCAGGAGGAGATACGCAGTATTTT.

This clonotype turned up a few times. The chain joins TRBV6-1 to TRBJ1-1; tentatively, D is TRBD1 (5 bases). This CDR3 has 14 residues. V was pared by 9 bases and J by 6 bases, with 20 bases between. CDR1 is MNHNS and CDR2 is SASEGT in the germline V gene. CDR3 in DNA: TGTGCCAGTTGGAGTCGGGGGAGCGTAGCTGAAGCTTTCTTT. Translating it yields CASWSRGSVAEAFF.

In this sample, this clonotype turned up a few times. For the CDR3, the DNA is TGTGCCAGCAGCTCCCCGGGGGCGGAAAAACTGTTTTTT. Encoded protein: CASSSPGAEKLFF. This rearrangement joins TRBV7-6 to TRBJ1-4; the D gene is possibly TRBD1 (6 bases). V was trimmed by 4 bases and J by 8 bases, leaving 11 bases between them. The CDR3 consists of 13 residues. In germline, CDR1 is SGHVS, CDR2 FNYEAQ.

The genes are TRBV20-1 and TRBJ2-1; D not certain. The germline V gene has CDR1 DFQATT and CDR2 SNEGSKA (reference sequence). The CDR3 loop spans 12 amino acids. Deletions cut 4 bases from V and 15 bases from J, with 19 bases between. The CDR3 is CSATDIGAVTFF. The CDR3 DNA reads TGCAGTGCTACCGACATCGGTGCCGTAACGTTCTTC.

The V and J genes are TRBV9 and TRBJ1-1; no clear D gene. This CDR3 comprises 14 residues. CDR1 SGDLS and CDR2 YYNGEE come from the germline V gene. The V end was cut by 5 bases, the J end by 6 bases, with 17 bases between. The CDR3 sequence: CASSSFGVTAEAFF. The CDR3 DNA follows: TGTGCCAGCAGTTCATTCGGGGTAACGGCTGAAGCTTTCTTT.

The genes are TRBV24-1 and TRBJ2-1; 9 nucleotides agree with TRBD2. The trim removed 4 bases at V and 4 bases at J, leaving 7 bases unmatched. The CDR3 has 16 amino acids. The germline gives CDR1 KGHDR, CDR2 SFDVKD. The CDR3 bases are TGTGCCACCAGTGACGCGAGACTAGCGGCGTACAATGAGCAGTTCTTC. Translating gives CATSDARLAAYNEQFF.

V and J are TRBV20-1 and TRBJ2-1; 8 positions match TRBD1. The CDR3 loop spans 14 amino acids. Trimming cost V 6 bases and J 7 bases; bases outside gene matches: 11. Germline V gene lookup returns CDR1 DFQATT and CDR2 SNEGSKA (reference sequence). The CDR3 loop is CSARQGNSFNEQFF. In DNA, the CDR3 is TGCAGTGCAAGACAGGGGAATAGCTTTAATGAGCAGTTCTTC.

The chain has TRBV12-3 or TRBV12-4 and TRBJ1-1; the match to TRBD1 covers 7 bases. This CDR3 has 14 residues. Trimming took 6 bases from V and 1 from J; bases not matched to a gene: 5. The CDR3 sequence: CASRIRGGNTEAFF. As DNA, the CDR3 is TGTGCCAGCAGAATCAGGGGGGGGAACACTGAAGCTTTCTTT.

This clonotype was detected only a few times. The V gene is TRBV30, the J gene TRBJ2-7; D call uncertain. The CDR3 sequence is 13 residues long. The germline V gene encodes CDR1 GTSNPN and CDR2 SVGIG (reference sequence). Trimming stripped 0 bases from V and 3 bases from J, with 9 bases between. The CDR3 coding sequence is TGTGCCTGGAGTGTAGGCAGTTACTACGAGCAGTACTTC. Its translation: CAWSVGSYYEQYF.

The chain combines TRBV10-3 with TRBJ2-5; 13 bases are shared with TRBD2. Looked up from germline, CDR1 is ENHRY and CDR2 is SYGVKD. The CDR3 consists of 15 residues. The V segment lost 10 bases and the J segment 1 base; nucleotides outside the gene matches: 6. The CDR3 DNA sequence: TGTGCCACCGGGGGACTAGCGGGGTTCCAAGAGACCCAGTACTTC. It codes for CATGGLAGFQETQYF.

In this sample, this clonotype turned up a few times. The chain is built from TRBV2 and TRBJ2-1, with 12 bases matching TRBD2. Germline CDR1 and CDR2: SNHLY and FYNNEI. Trimming removed 6 bases from V and 8 bases from J; junction bases left unmatched: 8. The CDR3 covers 15 residues. The CDR3 DNA reads TGTGCCAGCAGGGAGACTAGCGGGAGTGTATATGAGCAGTTCTTC. Amino acid sequence: CASRETSGSVYEQFF.

This rearrangement joins TRBV7-8 to TRBJ1-5; D gene unclear. CDR3 length: 14 residues. Germline V gene data show CDR1 as SGHVS and CDR2 as FQNEAQ. Trimming took off 0 bases at V and 4 bases at J, with 7 bases between the two ends. CDR3 sequence: CASSLAPENQPQHF. CDR3 in DNA: TGTGCCAGCAGCTTAGCCCCGGAGAATCAGCCCCAGCATTTT.

In its sample, this clonotype was seen a few times. The chain uses TRBV29-1 and TRBJ1-1; D remains unclear. This CDR3 has 12 amino acids. CDR1 and CDR2 from the germline V gene are SQVTM and ANQGSEA. V was shortened by 5 bases and J by 1 base, with 8 bases between the two germline ends. Here the CDR3 reads CSVTGPNTEAFF. Written as DNA, the CDR3 is TGCAGCGTTACTGGGCCGAACACTGAAGCTTTCTTT.

The chain links TRBV29-1 to TRBJ1-2, with 7 bases that match TRBD1. After removal of 3 bases from V and 2 bases from J, the junction contained 0 bases not matched to a gene. The CDR3 has 12 residues. CDR1 and CDR2 (germline): SQVTM, ANQGSEA. The CDR3 nucleotides are TGCAGCGTTGAGACAGGGAACTATGGCTACACCTTC. Its protein product is CSVETGNYGYTF.

The chain couples TRBV29-1 to TRBJ2-3, with D possibly being TRBD1 or TRBD2 (6 bases each). The CDR3 has 19 amino acids. The germline V gene has CDR1 SQVTM and CDR2 ANQGSEA. V shed 0 bases and J shed 2 bases, with 24 bases lying between them. This CDR3 is CSVEDGWGWTGAITDTQYF. Written as DNA, the CDR3 is TGCAGCGTTGAAGACGGTTGGGGGTGGACGGGGGCGATCACAGATACGCAGTATTTT.

This clonotype has only a few counts. The chain joins TRBV20-1 to TRBJ2-3; D uncertain. Trimming shortened V by 0 bases and J by 9 bases, and 13 bases separated the two germline ends. The germline gives CDR1 DFQATT, CDR2 SNEGSKA (reference sequence). The CDR3 is 13 residues long. The CDR3: CSAREHVTTTQYF. DNA of the CDR3: TGCAGTGCTAGAGAACATGTGACAACCACGCAGTATTTT.

This clonotype was detected a few times. This rearrangement joins TRBV6-2 or TRBV6-3 to TRBJ2-5; TRBD2 agrees at 8 bases. Germline CDR1 and CDR2: MNHEY and SVGEGT. J gave up 7 bases and V 6 bases, and 10 bases lay outside the gene matches. This CDR3 contains 14 residues. The CDR3 DNA follows: TGTGCCAGCAGCCACCCCGGGACTAGAGGGACCCAGTACTTC. This gives the protein CASSHPGTRGTQYF.

In the case of this clonotype: Relative to the germline gene, one junction end is altered; a read error may explain this. This sequence joins TRBV7-2 and TRBJ2-2; D gene ambiguous. This CDR3 spans 15 amino acids. Germline values: CDR1 SGHTA, CDR2 FQGNSA. In nucleotides, the CDR3 is TGTGCCAGCAGCTTAAGGGTGGGGAACTCCGGGGAGCTGTTTTTT. Encoded protein: CASSLRVGNSGELFF. Filled out from reference TRBV7-2 and TRBJ2-2, the complete variable domain reads GAGVSQSPSNKVTEKGKDVELRCDPISGHTALYWYRQSLGQGLEFLIYFQGNSAPDKSGLPSDRFSAERTGGSVSTLTIQRTQQEDSAVYLCASSLRVGNSGELFFGEGSRLTVL.

V and J are TRBV7-2 and TRBJ2-1; 12 bases map to TRBD1. From germline, CDR1 is SGHTA and CDR2 FQGNSA. J was trimmed by 8 bases and V by 6 bases; bases with no gene match: 8. The CDR3 contains 15 residues. The CDR3 region is CASSKWGTGGDEQFF. DNA of the CDR3: TGTGCCAGCAGTAAATGGGGGACAGGGGGCGATGAGCAGTTCTTC.